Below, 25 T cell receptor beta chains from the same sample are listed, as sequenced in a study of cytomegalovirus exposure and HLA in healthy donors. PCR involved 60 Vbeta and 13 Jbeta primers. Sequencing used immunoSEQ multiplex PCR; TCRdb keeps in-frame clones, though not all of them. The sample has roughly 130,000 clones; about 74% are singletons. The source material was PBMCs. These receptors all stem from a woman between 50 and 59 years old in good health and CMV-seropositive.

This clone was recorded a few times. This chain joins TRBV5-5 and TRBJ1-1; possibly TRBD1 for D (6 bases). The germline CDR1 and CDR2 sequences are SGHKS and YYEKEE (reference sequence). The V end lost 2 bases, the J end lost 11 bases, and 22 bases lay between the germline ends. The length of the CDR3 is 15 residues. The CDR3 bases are TGTGCCAGCAGCTTAGTCACAGGACATCCCCAGGGGGCTTTCTTT. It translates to CASSLVTGHPQGAFF.

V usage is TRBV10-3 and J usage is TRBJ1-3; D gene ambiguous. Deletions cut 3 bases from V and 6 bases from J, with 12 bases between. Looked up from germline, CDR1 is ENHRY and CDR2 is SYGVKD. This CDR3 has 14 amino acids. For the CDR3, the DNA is TGTGCCATCAGTGACCTCACGGGTGAAAACACCATATATTTT. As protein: CAISDLTGENTIYF.

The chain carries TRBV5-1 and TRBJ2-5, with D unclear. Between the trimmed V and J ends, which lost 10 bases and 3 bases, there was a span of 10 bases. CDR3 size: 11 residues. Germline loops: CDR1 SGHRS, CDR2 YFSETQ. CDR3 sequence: CACRVEETQYF. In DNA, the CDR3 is TGCGCCTGCCGGGTTGAAGAGACCCAGTACTTC.

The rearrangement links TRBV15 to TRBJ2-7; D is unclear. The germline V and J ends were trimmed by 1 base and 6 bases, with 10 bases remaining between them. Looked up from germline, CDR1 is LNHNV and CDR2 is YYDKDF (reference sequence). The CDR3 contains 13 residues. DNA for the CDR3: TGTGCCACCAGCAGAGCAGCGTCTCTCGAGCAGTACTTC. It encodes CATSRAASLEQYF.

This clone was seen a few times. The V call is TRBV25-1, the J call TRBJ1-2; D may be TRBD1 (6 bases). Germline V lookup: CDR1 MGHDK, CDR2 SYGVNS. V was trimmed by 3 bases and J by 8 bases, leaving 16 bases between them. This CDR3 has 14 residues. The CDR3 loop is CASSDAGDAGGYTF. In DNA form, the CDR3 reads TGTGCCAGCAGTGACGCAGGGGACGCAGGAGGCTACACCTTC.

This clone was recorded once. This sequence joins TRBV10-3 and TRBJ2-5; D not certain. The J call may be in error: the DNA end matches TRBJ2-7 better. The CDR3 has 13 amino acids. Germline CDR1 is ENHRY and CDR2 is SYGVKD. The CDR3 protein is CAISEEFSYEQYF. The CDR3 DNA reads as TGTGCCATCAGTGAGGAGTTCTCCTACGAGCAGTACTTC.

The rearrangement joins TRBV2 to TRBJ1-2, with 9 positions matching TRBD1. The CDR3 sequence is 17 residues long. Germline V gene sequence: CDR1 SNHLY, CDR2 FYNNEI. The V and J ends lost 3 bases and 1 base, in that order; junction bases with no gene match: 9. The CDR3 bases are TGTGCCAGCAGTGAGGAGACAGGGGGAGTTGATAACTATGGCTACACCTTC. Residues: CASSEETGGVDNYGYTF.

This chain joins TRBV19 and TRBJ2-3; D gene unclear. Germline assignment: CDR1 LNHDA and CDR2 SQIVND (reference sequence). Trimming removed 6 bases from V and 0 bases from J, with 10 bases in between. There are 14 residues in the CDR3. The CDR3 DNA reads TGTGCCAGTAGGGTAGCCTCTAGCACAGATACGCAGTATTTT. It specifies CASRVASSTDTQYF.

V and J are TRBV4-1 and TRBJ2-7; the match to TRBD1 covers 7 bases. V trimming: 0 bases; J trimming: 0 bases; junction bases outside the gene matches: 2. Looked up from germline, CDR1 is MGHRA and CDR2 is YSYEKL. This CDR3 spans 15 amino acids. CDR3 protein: CASSQEGQSSYEQYF. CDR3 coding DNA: TGCGCCAGCAGCCAAGAGGGACAGAGCTCCTACGAGCAGTACTTC.

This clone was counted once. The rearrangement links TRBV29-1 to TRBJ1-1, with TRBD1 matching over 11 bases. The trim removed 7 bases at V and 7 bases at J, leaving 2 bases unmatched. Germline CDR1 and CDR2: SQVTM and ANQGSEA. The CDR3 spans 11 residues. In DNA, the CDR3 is TGCAGCGCAGGGACAGGGGGTGAAGCTTTCTTT. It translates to CSAGTGGEAFF.

DNA for the CDR3: TGCGCCAGCAGCACTAGGACAGGGAAGGATGGCGAGCAGTACTTC. As protein: CASSTRTGKDGEQYF. This chain links TRBV5-1 with TRBJ2-7, with 8 bases that match TRBD1. The germline CDR1 and CDR2 sequences are SGHRS and YFSETQ. The CDR3 is 15 amino acids. V shed 4 bases, J shed 6 bases, and the junction held 12 bases outside the gene matches.

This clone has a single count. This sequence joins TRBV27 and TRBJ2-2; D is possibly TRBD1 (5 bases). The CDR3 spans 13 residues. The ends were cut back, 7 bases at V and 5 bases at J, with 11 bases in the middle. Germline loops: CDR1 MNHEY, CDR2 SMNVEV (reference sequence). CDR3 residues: CASNMQGTGELFF. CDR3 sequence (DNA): TGTGCCAGCAATATGCAGGGTACCGGGGAGCTGTTTTTT.

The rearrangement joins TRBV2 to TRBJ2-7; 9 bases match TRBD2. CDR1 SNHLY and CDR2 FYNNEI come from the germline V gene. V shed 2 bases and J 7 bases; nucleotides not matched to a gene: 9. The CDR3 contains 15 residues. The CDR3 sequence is CASSETLAGIGEQYF. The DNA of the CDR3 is TGTGCCAGCAGTGAAACTCTAGCGGGGATAGGGGAGCAGTACTTC.

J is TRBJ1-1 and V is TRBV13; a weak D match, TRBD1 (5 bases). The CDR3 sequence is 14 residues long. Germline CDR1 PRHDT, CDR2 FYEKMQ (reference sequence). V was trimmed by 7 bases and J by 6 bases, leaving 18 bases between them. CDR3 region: CASTVPSGDPEAFF. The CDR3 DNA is TGTGCCAGCACCGTACCTTCGGGGGACCCTGAAGCTTTCTTT.

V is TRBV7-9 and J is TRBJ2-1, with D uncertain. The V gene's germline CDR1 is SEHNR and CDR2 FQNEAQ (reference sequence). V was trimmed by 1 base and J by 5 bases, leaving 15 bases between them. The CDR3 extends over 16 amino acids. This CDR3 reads CASSLGRSHRHNEQFF. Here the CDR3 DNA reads TGTGCCAGCAGCTTAGGCAGGTCCCACCGTCACAATGAGCAGTTCTTC.

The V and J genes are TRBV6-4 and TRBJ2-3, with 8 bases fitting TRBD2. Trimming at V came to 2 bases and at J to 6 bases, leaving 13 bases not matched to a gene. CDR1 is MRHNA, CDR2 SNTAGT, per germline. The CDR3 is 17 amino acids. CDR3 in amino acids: CASSDTLSGGLADTQYF. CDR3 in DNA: TGTGCCAGCAGTGACACATTAAGCGGGGGTTTAGCGGATACGCAGTATTTT.

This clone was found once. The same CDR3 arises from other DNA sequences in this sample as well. CDR3 coding DNA: TGTGCCAGCAGGGACAGGGTGACAGATACGCAGTATTTT. Translating it yields CASRDRVTDTQYF. The chain uses TRBV6-5 and TRBJ2-3, with 8 bases aligning to TRBD1. Looked up from germline, CDR1 is MNHEY and CDR2 is SVGAGI. Trimming cost V 6 bases and J 3 bases; bases outside gene matches: 2. The CDR3 runs 13 residues.

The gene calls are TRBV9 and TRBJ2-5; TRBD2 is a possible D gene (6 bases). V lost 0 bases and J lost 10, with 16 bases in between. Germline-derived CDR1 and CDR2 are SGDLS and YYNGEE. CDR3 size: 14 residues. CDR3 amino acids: CASSVEPSLGGQYF. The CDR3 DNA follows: TGTGCCAGCAGCGTAGAACCATCGCTGGGGGGCCAGTACTTC.

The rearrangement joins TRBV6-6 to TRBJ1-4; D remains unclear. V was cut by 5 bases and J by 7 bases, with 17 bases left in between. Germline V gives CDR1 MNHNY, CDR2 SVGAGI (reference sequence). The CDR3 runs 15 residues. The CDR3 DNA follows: TGTGCCAGCAGTAACGCCCGGGAATTGGGTGAAAAACTGTTTTTT. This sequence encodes CASSNARELGEKLFF.

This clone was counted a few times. The CDR3 DNA is TGTGCCAGCAGCTTTCAGGGGGCGGAGACCCAGTACTTC. Translated: CASSFQGAETQYF. The gene calls are TRBV7-7 and TRBJ2-5, with 8 bases matching TRBD1. The CDR3 has 13 residues. Trimming removed 3 bases from V and 5 bases from J; junction bases left unmatched: 2. In germline, CDR1 is SSHAT, CDR2 FNYEAQ (reference sequence).

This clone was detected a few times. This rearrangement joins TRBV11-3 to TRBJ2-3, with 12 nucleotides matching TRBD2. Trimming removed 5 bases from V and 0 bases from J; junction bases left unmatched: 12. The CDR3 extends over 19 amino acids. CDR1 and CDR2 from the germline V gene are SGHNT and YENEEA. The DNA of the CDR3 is TGTGCCAGCAGCAGACGACTAGCGGGGGCCGGTAGTAGCACAGATACGCAGTATTTT. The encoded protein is CASSRRLAGAGSSTDTQYF.

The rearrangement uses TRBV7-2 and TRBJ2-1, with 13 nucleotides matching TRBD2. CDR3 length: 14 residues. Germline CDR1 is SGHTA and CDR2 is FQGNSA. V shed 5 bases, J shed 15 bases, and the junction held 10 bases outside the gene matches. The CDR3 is CASSVGLAGDRPFF. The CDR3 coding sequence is TGTGCCAGCAGCGTAGGACTAGCGGGGGACCGACCGTTCTTC. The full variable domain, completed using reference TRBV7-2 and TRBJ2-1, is GAGVSQSPSNKVTEKGKDVELRCDPISGHTALYWYRQSLGQGLEFLIYFQGNSAPDKSGLPSDRFSAERTGGSVSTLTIQRTQQEDSAVYLCASSVGLAGDRPFFGPGTRLTVL.

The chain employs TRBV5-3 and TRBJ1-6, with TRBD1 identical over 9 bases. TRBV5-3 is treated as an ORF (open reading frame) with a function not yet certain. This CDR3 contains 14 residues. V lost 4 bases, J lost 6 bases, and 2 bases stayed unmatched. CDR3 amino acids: CARSLGQGNSPLHF. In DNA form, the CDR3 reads TGTGCCAGAAGCCTGGGACAGGGTAATTCACCCCTCCACTTT.

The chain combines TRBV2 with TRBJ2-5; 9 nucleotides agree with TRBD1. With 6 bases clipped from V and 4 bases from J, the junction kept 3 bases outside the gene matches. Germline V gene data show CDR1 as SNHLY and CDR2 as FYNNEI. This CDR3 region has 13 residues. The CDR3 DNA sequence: TGTGCCAGCAGGGGGACAGGGCGAGAGACCCAGTACTTC. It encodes CASRGTGRETQYF.

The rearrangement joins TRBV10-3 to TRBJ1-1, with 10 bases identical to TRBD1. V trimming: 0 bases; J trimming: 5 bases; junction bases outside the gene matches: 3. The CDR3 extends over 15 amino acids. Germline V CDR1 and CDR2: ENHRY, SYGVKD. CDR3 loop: CAISESRTGGTEAFF. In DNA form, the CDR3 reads TGTGCCATCAGTGAGTCGCGGACAGGGGGGACTGAAGCTTTCTTT.